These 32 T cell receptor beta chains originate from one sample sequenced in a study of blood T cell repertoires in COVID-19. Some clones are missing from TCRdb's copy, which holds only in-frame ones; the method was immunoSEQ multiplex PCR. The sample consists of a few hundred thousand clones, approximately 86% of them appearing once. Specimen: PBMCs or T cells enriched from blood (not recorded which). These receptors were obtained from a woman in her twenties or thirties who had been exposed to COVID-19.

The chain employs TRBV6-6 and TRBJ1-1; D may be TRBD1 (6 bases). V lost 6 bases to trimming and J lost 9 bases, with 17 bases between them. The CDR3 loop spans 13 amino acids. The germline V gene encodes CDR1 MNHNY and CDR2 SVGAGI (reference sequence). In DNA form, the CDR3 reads TGTGCCAGCAGCCGAGGGTCAGGACAGAAAGCTTTCTTT. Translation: CASSRGSGQKAFF.

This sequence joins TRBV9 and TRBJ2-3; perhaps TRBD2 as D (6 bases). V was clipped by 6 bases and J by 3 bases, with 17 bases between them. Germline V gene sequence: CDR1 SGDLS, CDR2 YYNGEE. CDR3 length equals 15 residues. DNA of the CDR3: TGTGCCAGCACAGAACTAGCAGGTGGGACAGATACGCAGTATTTT. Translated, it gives CASTELAGGTDTQYF.

The CDR3, as DNA: TGTGCCAGCAGTCGAACAGGAGATCTAGCCAAAAACATTCAGTACTTC. It is translated as CASSRTGDLAKNIQYF. This chain connects TRBV2 to TRBJ2-4; tentatively, D is TRBD1 (5 bases). This CDR3 has 16 residues. The germline V gene encodes CDR1 SNHLY and CDR2 FYNNEI. V lost 5 bases and J 0 bases, leaving 14 bases between the germline ends.

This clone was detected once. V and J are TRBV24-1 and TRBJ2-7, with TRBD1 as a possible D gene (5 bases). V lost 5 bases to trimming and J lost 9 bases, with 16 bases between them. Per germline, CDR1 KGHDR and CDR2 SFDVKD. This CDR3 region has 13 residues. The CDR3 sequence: CATSGQGGLPQYF. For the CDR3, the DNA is TGTGCCACCAGTGGGCAGGGTGGGCTTCCGCAGTACTTC.

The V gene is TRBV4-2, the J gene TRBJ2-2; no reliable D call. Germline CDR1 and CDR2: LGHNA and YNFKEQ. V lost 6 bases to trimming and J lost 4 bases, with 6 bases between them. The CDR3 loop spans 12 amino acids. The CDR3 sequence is CASRVSTGELFF. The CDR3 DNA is TGTGCCAGCAGGGTGAGCACCGGGGAGCTGTTTTTT.

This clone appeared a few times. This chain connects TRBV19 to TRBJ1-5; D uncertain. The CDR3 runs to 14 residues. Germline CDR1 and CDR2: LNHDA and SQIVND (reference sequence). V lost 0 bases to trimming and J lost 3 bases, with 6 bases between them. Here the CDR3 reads CASSIDRPNQPQHF. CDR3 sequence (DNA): TGTGCCAGTAGTATAGATCGTCCCAATCAGCCCCAGCATTTT.

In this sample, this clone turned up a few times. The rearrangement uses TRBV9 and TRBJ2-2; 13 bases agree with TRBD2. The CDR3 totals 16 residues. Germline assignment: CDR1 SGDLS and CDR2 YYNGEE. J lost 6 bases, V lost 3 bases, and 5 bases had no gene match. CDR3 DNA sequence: TGTGCCAGCAGCGACACTAGCGGGGGGGCATCCGGGGAGCTGTTTTTT. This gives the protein CASSDTSGGASGELFF. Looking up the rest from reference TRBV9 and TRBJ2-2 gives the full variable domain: DSGVTQTPKHLITATGQRVTLRCSPRSGDLSVYWYQQSLDQGLQFLIQYYNGEERAKGNILERFSAQQFPDLHSELNLSSLELGDSALYFCASSDTSGGASGELFFGEGSRLTVL.

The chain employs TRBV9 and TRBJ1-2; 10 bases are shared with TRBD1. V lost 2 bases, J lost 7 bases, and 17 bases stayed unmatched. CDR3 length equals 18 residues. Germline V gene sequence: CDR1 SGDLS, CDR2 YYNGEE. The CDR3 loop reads CASSVGTLGTGAISGYTF. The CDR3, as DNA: TGTGCCAGCAGCGTGGGAACGTTGGGGACAGGGGCAATCTCTGGCTACACCTTC.

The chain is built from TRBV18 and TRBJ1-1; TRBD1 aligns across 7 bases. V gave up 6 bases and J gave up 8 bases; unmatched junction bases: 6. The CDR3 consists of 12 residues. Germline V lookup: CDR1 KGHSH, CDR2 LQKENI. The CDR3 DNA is TGTGCCAGCTCTCACGGGGACAGAGAAGCTTTCTTT. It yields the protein CASSHGDREAFF.

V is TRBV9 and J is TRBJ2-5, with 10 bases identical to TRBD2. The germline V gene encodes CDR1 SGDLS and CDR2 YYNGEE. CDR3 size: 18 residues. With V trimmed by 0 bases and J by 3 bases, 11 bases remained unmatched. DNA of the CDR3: TGTGCCAGCAGCGTAGTCGCTAGCGGGGGACCCGGGGAAGAGACCCAGTACTTC. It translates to CASSVVASGGPGEETQYF.

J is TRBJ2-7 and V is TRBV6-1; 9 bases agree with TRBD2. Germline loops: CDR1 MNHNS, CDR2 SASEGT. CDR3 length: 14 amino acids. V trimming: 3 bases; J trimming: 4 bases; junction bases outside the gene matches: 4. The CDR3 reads CASSDGTSLYEQYF. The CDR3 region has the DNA TGTGCCAGCAGTGACGGGACTAGCTTGTACGAGCAGTACTTC.

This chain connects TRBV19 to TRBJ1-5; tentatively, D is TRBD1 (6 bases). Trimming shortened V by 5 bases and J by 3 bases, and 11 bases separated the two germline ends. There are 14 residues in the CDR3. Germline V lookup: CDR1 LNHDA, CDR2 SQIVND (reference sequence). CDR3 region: CASSLTGNNQPQHF. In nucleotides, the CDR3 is TGTGCCAGTAGTTTGACAGGAAACAATCAGCCCCAGCATTTT.

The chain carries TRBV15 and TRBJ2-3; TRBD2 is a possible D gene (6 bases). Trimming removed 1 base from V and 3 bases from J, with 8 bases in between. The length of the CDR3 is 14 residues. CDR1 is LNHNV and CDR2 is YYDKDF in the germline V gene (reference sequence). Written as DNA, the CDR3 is TGTGCCACCAGCAGAGGGGGGGAGACAGATACGCAGTATTTT. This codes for CATSRGGETDTQYF.

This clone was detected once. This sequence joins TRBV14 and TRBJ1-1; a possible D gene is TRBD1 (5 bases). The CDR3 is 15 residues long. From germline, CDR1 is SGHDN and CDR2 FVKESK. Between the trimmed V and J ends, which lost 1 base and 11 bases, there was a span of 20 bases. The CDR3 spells CASSQGFGAPQKAFF. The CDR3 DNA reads TGTGCCAGCAGCCAAGGTTTTGGGGCCCCGCAGAAGGCTTTCTTT.

The CDR3: CASMDRGTGYNEQFF. In DNA form, the CDR3 reads TGCGCCAGCATGGACCGCGGGACAGGATACAATGAGCAGTTCTTC. V usage is TRBV5-1 and J usage is TRBJ2-1, with 8 bases lining up with TRBD1. With V trimmed by 6 bases and J by 4 bases, 9 bases remained unmatched. Germline CDR1 reads SGHRS; CDR2 reads YFSETQ. This CDR3 has 15 residues.

CDR3 in DNA: TGTGCCAGCAAAACCCAGGGGAATGGCTACACCTTC. Amino acid sequence: CASKTQGNGYTF. The chain is built from TRBV6-5 and TRBJ1-2; maybe TRBD1 (6 bases). There are 12 residues in the CDR3. Germline V gene data show CDR1 as MNHEY and CDR2 as SVGAGI. V was shortened by 7 bases and J by 6 bases, with 12 bases between the two germline ends.

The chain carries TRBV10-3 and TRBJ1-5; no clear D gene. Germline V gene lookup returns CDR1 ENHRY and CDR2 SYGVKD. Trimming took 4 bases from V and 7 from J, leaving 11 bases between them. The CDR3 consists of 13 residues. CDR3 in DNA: TGTGCCATCAGTGTCGAGGGCGAGCAGCCCCAGCATTTT. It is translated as CAISVEGEQPQHF.

CDR3 in DNA: TGTGCCAGCAGTTTAGGGAGAGGGAACACCGGGGAGCTGTTTTTT. Protein product: CASSLGRGNTGELFF. The rearrangement uses TRBV6-2 or TRBV6-3 and TRBJ2-2; possibly TRBD2 for D (5 bases). CDR3 length: 15 residues. V was pared by 4 bases and J by 1 base, with 10 bases between. The germline V gene encodes CDR1 MNHEY and CDR2 SVGEGT.

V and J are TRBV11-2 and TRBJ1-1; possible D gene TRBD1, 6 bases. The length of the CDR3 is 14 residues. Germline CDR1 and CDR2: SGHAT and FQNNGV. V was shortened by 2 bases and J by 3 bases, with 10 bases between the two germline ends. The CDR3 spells CASSLIGGDTEAFF. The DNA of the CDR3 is TGTGCCAGCAGCTTAATAGGGGGAGACACTGAAGCTTTCTTT.

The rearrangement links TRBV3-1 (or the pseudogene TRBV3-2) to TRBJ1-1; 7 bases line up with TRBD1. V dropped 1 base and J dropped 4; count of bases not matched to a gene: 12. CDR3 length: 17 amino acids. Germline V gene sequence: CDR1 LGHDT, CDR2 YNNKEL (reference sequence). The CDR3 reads CASSQANRQGLFTEAFF. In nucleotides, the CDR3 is TGTGCCAGCAGCCAAGCCAATCGACAGGGCTTGTTCACTGAAGCTTTCTTT.

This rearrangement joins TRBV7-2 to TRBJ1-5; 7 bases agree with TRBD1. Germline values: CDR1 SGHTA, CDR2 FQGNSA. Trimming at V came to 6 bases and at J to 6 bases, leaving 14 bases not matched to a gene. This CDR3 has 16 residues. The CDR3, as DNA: TGTGCCAGCAGTCTTTGGTGGCAGGGGGGAAGTCAGCCCCAGCATTTT. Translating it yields CASSLWWQGGSQPQHF. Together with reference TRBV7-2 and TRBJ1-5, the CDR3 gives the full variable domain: GAGVSQSPSNKVTEKGKDVELRCDPISGHTALYWYRQSLGQGLEFLIYFQGNSAPDKSGLPSDRFSAERTGGSVSTLTIQRTQQEDSAVYLCASSLWWQGGSQPQHFGDGTRLSIL.

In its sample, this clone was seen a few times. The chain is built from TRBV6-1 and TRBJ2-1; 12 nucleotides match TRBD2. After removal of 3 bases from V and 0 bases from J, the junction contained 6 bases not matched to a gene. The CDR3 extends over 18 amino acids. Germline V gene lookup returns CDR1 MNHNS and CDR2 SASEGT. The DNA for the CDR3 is TGTGCCAGCAGTGACCTAGCGGGGGGGCCTAGCTCCTACAATGAGCAGTTCTTC. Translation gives CASSDLAGGPSSYNEQFF.

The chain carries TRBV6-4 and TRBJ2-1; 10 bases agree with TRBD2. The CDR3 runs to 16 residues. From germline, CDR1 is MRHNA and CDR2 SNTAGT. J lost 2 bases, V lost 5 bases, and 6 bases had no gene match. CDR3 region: CASSTGLAPTYNEQFF. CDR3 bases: TGTGCCAGCAGTACGGGACTAGCGCCTACCTACAATGAGCAGTTCTTC.

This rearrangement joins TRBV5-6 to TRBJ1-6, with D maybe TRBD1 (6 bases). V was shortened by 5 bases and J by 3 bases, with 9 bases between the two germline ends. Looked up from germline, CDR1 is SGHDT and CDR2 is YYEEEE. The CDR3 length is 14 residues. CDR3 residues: CASSLGGYNSPLHF. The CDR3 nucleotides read TGTGCCAGCAGTTTAGGGGGCTATAATTCACCCCTCCACTTT.

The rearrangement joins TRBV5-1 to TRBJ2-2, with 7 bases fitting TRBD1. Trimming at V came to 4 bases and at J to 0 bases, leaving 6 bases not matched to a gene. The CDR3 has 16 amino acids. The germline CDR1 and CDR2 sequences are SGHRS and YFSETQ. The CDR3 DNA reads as TGCGCCAGCAGCCGTGGGGACAGCCCGAACACCGGGGAGCTGTTTTTT. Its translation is CASSRGDSPNTGELFF.

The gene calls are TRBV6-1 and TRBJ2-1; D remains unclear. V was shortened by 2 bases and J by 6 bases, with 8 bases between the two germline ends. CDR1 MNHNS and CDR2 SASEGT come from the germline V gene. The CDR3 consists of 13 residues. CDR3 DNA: TGTGCCAGCAGTGAATACGCTAGCAATGAGCAGTTCTTC. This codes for CASSEYASNEQFF.

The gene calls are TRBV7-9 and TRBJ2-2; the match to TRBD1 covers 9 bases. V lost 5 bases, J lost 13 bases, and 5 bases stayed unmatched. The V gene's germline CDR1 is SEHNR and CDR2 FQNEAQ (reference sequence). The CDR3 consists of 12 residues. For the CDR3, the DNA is TGTGCCAGCAGCCCCGGGACAGGGAGGCTGTTTTTT. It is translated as CASSPGTGRLFF.

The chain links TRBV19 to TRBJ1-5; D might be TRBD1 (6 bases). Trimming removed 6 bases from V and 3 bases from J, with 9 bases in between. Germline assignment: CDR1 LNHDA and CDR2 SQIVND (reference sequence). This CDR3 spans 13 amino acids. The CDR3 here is CASRQGTNQPQHF. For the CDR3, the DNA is TGTGCCAGTAGACAGGGAACCAATCAGCCCCAGCATTTT.

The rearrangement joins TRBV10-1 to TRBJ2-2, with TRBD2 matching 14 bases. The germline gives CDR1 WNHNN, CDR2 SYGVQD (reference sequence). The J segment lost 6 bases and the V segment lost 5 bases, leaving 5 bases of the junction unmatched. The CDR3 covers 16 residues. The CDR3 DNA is TGCGCCAGCAGTCCCGGGACTAGCGGGGGAGCCGGGGAGCTGTTTTTT. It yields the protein CASSPGTSGGAGELFF.

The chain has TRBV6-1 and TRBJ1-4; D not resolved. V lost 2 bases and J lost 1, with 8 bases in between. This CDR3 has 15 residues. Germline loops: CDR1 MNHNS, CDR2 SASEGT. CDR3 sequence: CASSELGGTNEKLFF. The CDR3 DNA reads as TGTGCCAGCAGTGAATTAGGAGGAACTAATGAAAAACTGTTTTTT.

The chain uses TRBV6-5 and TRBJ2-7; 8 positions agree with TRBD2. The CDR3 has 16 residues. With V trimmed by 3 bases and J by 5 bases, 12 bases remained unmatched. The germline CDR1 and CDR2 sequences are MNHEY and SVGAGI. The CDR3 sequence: CASSYLPGLVVHEQYF. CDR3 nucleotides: TGTGCCAGCAGTTATCTCCCGGGACTAGTCGTCCACGAGCAGTACTTC.

Written as DNA, the CDR3 is TGCGCCAGCAGCTCTCTGGACAGGGGTCCCTACGAGCAGTACTTC. It specifies CASSSLDRGPYEQYF. V gene TRBV4-1 combines with J gene TRBJ2-7, with TRBD1 matching 9 bases. Trimming took 5 bases from V and 2 from J; bases not matched to a gene: 7. Per germline, CDR1 MGHRA and CDR2 YSYEKL. The CDR3 extends over 15 amino acids.